This TCR beta chain was captured in a study of shared clonotypes between healthy human individuals. Study overall: For every donor, three CD4 naive, three CD4 memory, two CD8 naive and one CD8 memory plates were used. Regarding the study as a whole: Generally, naive subsets came out with larger estimated richness than memory subsets.

This clone was picked up one time. Its specificity is not known. The same CDR3 arises from other DNA sequences in this sample as well. Only CD45RO-negative cells positively selected for CCR7 counted as naive CD8 cells, so terminally differentiated effector memory CD45RA+ cells were excluded. There were no recent acute infections or vaccinations among the donors, who were healthy HIV-negative adults. Several immunoSEQ 96-well plates shared each subset's DNA, each plate a replicate. Clones were read by immunoSEQ multiplex PCR, and TCRdb kept only the in-frame ones, dropping some. The data hold some 2 million clones, with about 94% observed a single time. The trim removed 3 bases at V and 5 bases at J, leaving 4 bases unmatched. Germline values: CDR1 MNHEY, CDR2 SMNVEV (reference sequence). This CDR3 region has 14 residues.

This sequence was found in a man aged 18 to 29 in good health. The sample was naive CD8+ T cells sorted from blood. The chain combines TRBV27 with TRBJ2-7, with TRBD1 identical over 10 bases. The CDR3: CASSFGTGANEQYF. DNA for the CDR3: TGTGCCAGCAGTTTTGGGACAGGGGCCAACGAGCAGTACTTC.